Each of the 20 T cell receptor beta chains below was sequenced from the same sample in a study of memory CD4+ T cells and cytomegalovirus serostatus. The sort gate was single viable CD3+CD4+CD8-CD45RO+ cells for memory CD4+ T cells. Libraries were prepared by immunoSEQ multiplex PCR; TCRdb keeps only in-frame clonotypes and omits some of them. The table has 50,000 to 65,000 clones, roughly 80% seen once; the top ten hold 0.88%. The sequenced sample was memory CD4+ T cells from blood. Every receptor here comes from an adult in good health and CMV-seronegative.

V gene TRBV7-9 combines with J gene TRBJ2-3, with D perhaps matching TRBD1 or TRBD2 (5 bases each). Per germline, CDR1 SEHNR and CDR2 FQNEAQ (reference sequence). V lost 1 base and J 4 bases, leaving 12 bases between the germline ends. CDR3 length: 15 amino acids. CDR3 DNA sequence: TGTGCCAGCAGCTTAGTTTTGGGGGTGGCAGATACGCAGTATTTT. Translated, it gives CASSLVLGVADTQYF.

The chain has TRBV10-3 and TRBJ2-3; 10 nucleotides line up with TRBD1. CDR3 length: 14 amino acids. V was clipped by 6 bases and J by 2 bases; unmatched bases: 2. The germline gives CDR1 ENHRY, CDR2 SYGVKD. The DNA of the CDR3 is TGTGCCATCAGGGGGACAGGGGACACAGATACGCAGTATTTT. This codes for CAIRGTGDTDTQYF.

This clone came up a few times. The rearrangement links TRBV9 to TRBJ2-7; 10 bases agree with TRBD2. Unmatched junction bases numbered 10, after V lost 4 bases and J lost 6 bases. This CDR3 has 15 residues. CDR1 is SGDLS and CDR2 is YYNGEE in the germline V gene. The CDR3 region has the DNA TGTGCCAGCAGCCCTGGGACTAGCGCCGGAATCGAGCAGTACTTC. It translates to CASSPGTSAGIEQYF. The entire variable domain, with the rest obtained from reference TRBV9 and TRBJ2-7, is as follows: DSGVTQTPKHLITATGQRVTLRCSPRSGDLSVYWYQQSLDQGLQFLIQYYNGEERAKGNILERFSAQQFPDLHSELNLSSLELGDSALYFCASSPGTSAGIEQYFGPGTRLTVT.

The chain couples TRBV29-1 to TRBJ1-5; a weak D match, TRBD1 (5 bases). The CDR3 contains 13 residues. With 3 bases removed from V and 4 bases from J, the gap between germline ends came to 10 bases. Germline V gives CDR1 SQVTM, CDR2 ANQGSEA. The CDR3 spells CSVEQGRNQPQHF. CDR3 bases: TGCAGCGTTGAGCAGGGACGTAATCAGCCCCAGCATTTT.

The chain carries TRBV25-1 and TRBJ1-3; D call uncertain. V lost 2 bases, J lost 2 bases, and 7 bases lay in between. Per germline, CDR1 MGHDK and CDR2 SYGVNS. The CDR3 contains 14 residues. The CDR3 sequence is CASSETAAGNTIYF. The CDR3 nucleotides read TGTGCCAGCAGTGAAACGGCAGCTGGAAACACCATATATTTT.

Worth noting for this clone: In the same sample, other DNA sequences code for this CDR3. The chain uses TRBV19 and TRBJ2-7; a weak D match, TRBD2 (6 bases). The CDR3 totals 13 residues. CDR1 LNHDA and CDR2 SQIVND come from the germline V gene (reference sequence). Trimming cost V 3 bases and J 1 base, with 7 bases left between them. CDR3 in amino acids: CASSMAGSYEQYF. In DNA, the CDR3 is TGTGCCAGTAGTATGGCGGGATCCTACGAGCAGTACTTC.

The rearrangement joins TRBV11-2 to TRBJ2-2; D assignment may be TRBD1 or TRBD2 (5 bases each). V was pared by 3 bases and J by 5 bases, with 7 bases between. Germline CDR1 SGHAT, CDR2 FQNNGV. The CDR3 loop spans 13 amino acids. The chain's CDR3 is CASSFWGTGELFF. DNA for the CDR3: TGTGCCAGCAGCTTTTGGGGGACCGGGGAGCTGTTTTTT. The full variable domain, completed using reference TRBV11-2 and TRBJ2-2, is EAGVAQSPRYKIIEKRQSVAFWCNPISGHATLYWYQQILGQGPKLLIQFQNNGVVDDSQLPKDRFSAERLKGVDSTLKIQPAKLEDSAVYLCASSFWGTGELFFGEGSRLTVL.

The gene calls are TRBV15 and TRBJ1-3; maybe TRBD1 (5 bases). Germline-derived CDR1 and CDR2 are LNHNV and YYDKDF (reference sequence). The V gene lost 0 bases and the J gene lost 2 bases, with 8 bases spanning the gap. CDR3 length equals 15 residues. DNA for the CDR3: TGTGCCACCAGCAGAGATCCAGGGCCTGGAAACACCATATATTTT. Its translation: CATSRDPGPGNTIYF. The complete variable domain, with remaining parts taken from reference TRBV15 and TRBJ1-3, reads DAMVIQNPRYQVTQFGKPVTLSCSQTLNHNVMYWYQQKSSQAPKLLFHYYDKDFNNEADTPDNFQSRRPNTSFCFLDIRSPGLGDTAMYLCATSRDPGPGNTIYFGEGSWLTVV.

The rearrangement links TRBV5-1 to TRBJ2-2; TRBD2 agrees at 9 bases. The CDR3 sequence is 15 residues long. J lost 0 bases, V lost 4 bases, and 1 base had no gene match. CDR1 is SGHRS, CDR2 YFSETQ, per germline. The CDR3 sequence: CASSASGANTGELFF. The CDR3 nucleotides are TGCGCCAGCAGCGCTAGCGGGGCGAACACCGGGGAGCTGTTTTTT.

The V call is TRBV5-1, the J call TRBJ1-1; no definite D call. The CDR3 runs to 15 residues. Trimming cost V 3 bases and J 4 bases, with 16 bases left between them. Germline V gene lookup returns CDR1 SGHRS and CDR2 YFSETQ. CDR3 in DNA: TGCGCCAGCAGCTCGCTAGAGGTGACGATCACTGAAGCTTTCTTT. Translating it yields CASSSLEVTITEAFF.

The rearrangement links TRBV6-1 to TRBJ1-2, with a tentative D call TRBD1 (5 bases). Trimming took 0 bases from V and 4 from J, leaving 12 bases between them. In germline, CDR1 is MNHNS, CDR2 SASEGT. The CDR3 has 15 residues. CDR3 DNA: TGTGCCAGCAGTGAAGCGCAGGGATCAGGCTATGGCTACACCTTC. Residues: CASSEAQGSGYGYTF.

This clone was counted a single time. The V gene is TRBV30, the J gene TRBJ2-7, with 7 bases that match TRBD2. In germline, CDR1 is GTSNPN, CDR2 SVGIG (reference sequence). This CDR3 comprises 13 residues. The V and J ends lost 5 bases and 2 bases, in that order; junction bases with no gene match: 6. The CDR3 region has the DNA TGTGCCTGGGGGGGAGCGGGGACCTACGAGCAGTACTTC. As protein: CAWGGAGTYEQYF.

V and J are TRBV18 and TRBJ2-1; TRBD2 matches 7 bases. Germline V CDR1 and CDR2: KGHSH, LQKENI. The CDR3 sequence is 17 residues long. Losses at the gene ends were 3 bases for V and 9 bases for J; bases not matched to a gene: 17. For the CDR3, the DNA is TGTGCCAGCTCACCTAAGATCCTAGCGGATCAACCGGGTGAGCAGTTCTTC. It specifies CASSPKILADQPGEQFF.

This chain joins TRBV5-1 and TRBJ2-1; 11 bases are a match to TRBD1. Germline CDR1 and CDR2: SGHRS and YFSETQ. J lost 8 bases, V lost 1 base, and 5 bases had no gene match. This CDR3 region has 15 residues. CDR3: CASSLPLGQGDEQFF. The CDR3 region has the DNA TGCGCCAGCAGCTTGCCCCTGGGACAGGGGGATGAGCAGTTCTTC.

This chain connects TRBV19 to TRBJ2-1; 7 bases line up with TRBD1. There are 17 residues in the CDR3. Trimming removed 6 bases from V and 7 bases from J; junction bases left unmatched: 18. The V gene's germline CDR1 is LNHDA and CDR2 SQIVND (reference sequence). CDR3 nucleotide sequence: TGTGCCAGTAGCATCCAAAGACCGGACAGGCTGAGGAATGAGCAGTTCTTC. Translated, it gives CASSIQRPDRLRNEQFF. Based on the CDR3 plus reference TRBV19 and TRBJ2-1, the full variable domain is DGGITQSPKYLFRKEGQNVTLSCEQNLNHDAMYWYRQDPGQGLRLIYYSQIVNDFQKGDIAEGYSVSREKKESFPLTVTSAQKNPTAFYLCASSIQRPDRLRNEQFFGPGTRLTVL.

The chain joins TRBV7-8 to TRBJ2-1; 8 bases fit TRBD2. The junction had 11 bases not matched to a gene; V was cut back by 5 bases and J by 8 bases. CDR3 length: 15 residues. CDR1 and CDR2 from the germline V gene are SGHVS and FQNEAQ. The CDR3 spells CASSLPGLGGHEQFF. CDR3 coding DNA: TGTGCCAGCAGCCTCCCGGGACTAGGGGGTCATGAGCAGTTCTTC.

This clone has a single count. This sequence joins TRBV28 and TRBJ1-1; D gene ambiguous. The CDR3 loop spans 13 amino acids. The V end lost 6 bases, the J end lost 5 bases, and 13 bases lay between the germline ends. CDR1 is MDHEN, CDR2 SYDVKM, per germline. The CDR3 spells CASRSAAGTEAFF. CDR3 DNA sequence: TGTGCCAGCAGATCAGCGGCGGGAACTGAAGCTTTCTTT.

The V and J genes are TRBV7-9 and TRBJ1-5; the D gene is possibly TRBD1 (5 bases). Germline V gene data show CDR1 as SEHNR and CDR2 as FQNEAQ (reference sequence). The V and J ends lost 1 base and 4 bases respectively, with 11 bases between them. This CDR3 contains 15 residues. The CDR3 protein is CASSLGGERNQPQHF. CDR3 in DNA: TGTGCCAGCAGCTTAGGGGGGGAAAGGAATCAGCCCCAGCATTTT. Drawing the rest from reference TRBV7-9 and TRBJ1-5, the complete variable domain is DTGVSQNPRHKITKRGQNVTFRCDPISEHNRLYWYRQTLGQGPEFLTYFQNEAQLEKSRLLSDRFSAERPKGSFSTLEIQRTEQGDSAMYLCASSLGGERNQPQHFGDGTRLSIL.

V and J are TRBV4-2 and TRBJ2-1; 7 bases match TRBD2. In germline, CDR1 is LGHNA, CDR2 YNFKEQ. V lost 2 bases to trimming and J lost 8 bases; unmatched junction nucleotides: 12. This CDR3 is 16 amino acids long. The CDR3 sequence: CASSQPGEGATDEQFF. CDR3 in DNA: TGTGCCAGCAGCCAACCGGGGGAGGGCGCGACAGATGAGCAGTTCTTC.

This chain links TRBV27 with TRBJ2-1; 12 nucleotides line up with TRBD2. Trimming cost V 5 bases and J 7 bases; bases outside gene matches: 21. Per the germline V gene, CDR1 is MNHEY and CDR2 is SMNVEV (reference sequence). The CDR3 extends over 20 amino acids. The CDR3 nucleotides read TGTGCCAGCAGTCCCCGCGTTTTATCGAGGACTAGCGGGATGGGAAATGAGCAGTTCTTC. Translated, it gives CASSPRVLSRTSGMGNEQFF.